A selection of T cell receptor beta chains follows, all from one sample in a study of blood T cell repertoires in COVID-19. Only in-frame clones appear in the TCRdb table, and some are missing; sequencing was by immunoSEQ multiplex PCR. The repertoire has roughly 280,000 clones, approximately 90% of them found once; the top ten carry roughly 4.3%. The sequenced sample was PBMCs or T cells enriched from blood (not recorded which). These receptors all come from a woman in her 30s with acute COVID-19. Both conserved end residues are part of each CDR3. A D gene is named only where the DNA matches it firmly. The size of a clone is reported for some rows only, either as once, few or many, or as a class for expanded clones.

cdr3_length	v_call	j_call	d_call	clone_size	cdr3_nt	cdr3_aa
16	TRBV6-2/TRBV6-3	TRBJ2-3	NA	NA	TGTGCCAGCAGCCGAGGTCTGGCGGGGATGGGCGATACGCAGTATTTT	CASSRGLAGMGDTQYF
17	TRBV3-1/TRBV3-2	TRBJ2-7	TRBD2	few	TGTGCCAGCAGCCCCCTGTTAGCGGGAGGGCTCATGAACGAGCAGTACTTC	CASSPLLAGGLMNEQYF
16	TRBV5-1	TRBJ2-2	TRBD2	NA	TGCGCCAGCAGCCCCGGACTAGCGGGAGGAACCGGGGAGCTGTTTTTT	CASSPGLAGGTGELFF
16	TRBV30	TRBJ2-3	TRBD2	NA	TGTGCCTGGAGTCCAGGCAGGCTAGCGGACACAGATACGCAGTATTTT	CAWSPGRLADTDTQYF
13	TRBV3-1/TRBV3-2	TRBJ2-2	NA	NA	TGTGCCAGCAGCCAAGGTACAACCGGGGAGCTGTTTTTT	CASSQGTTGELFF
16	TRBV4-2	TRBJ2-1	TRBD2	NA	TGTGCCAGCAGCCAAGAATACCTAGCGGGTAACAATGAGCAGTTCTTC	CASSQEYLAGNNEQFF
13	TRBV19	TRBJ1-5	NA	NA	TGTGCCAGTTCAGGGGTTTTCAATCAGCCCCAGCATTTT	CASSGVFNQPQHF
18	TRBV11-2	TRBJ2-3	NA	NA	TGTGCCAGCAGCTTGCCCCGCCGAGGCGGGATAAGTACAGATACGCAGTATTTT	CASSLPRRGGISTDTQYF
14	TRBV6-6	TRBJ2-7	TRBD2	NA	TGTGCCAGCAGGGGACTAGCGGACTCCTACGAGCAGTACTTC	CASRGLADSYEQYF
11	TRBV10-2	TRBJ1-4	NA	NA	TGCGCCAGCAGCTTCGATGAAAAACTGTTTTTT	CASSFDEKLFF
15	TRBV5-4	TRBJ1-1	NA	NA	TGTGCCAGCAGCTGGACGGGACAAACCGTCACTGAAGCTTTCTTT	CASSWTGQTVTEAFF
15	TRBV7-9	TRBJ2-7	TRBD1	NA	TGTGCCAGCATCAGAGGGACAGGGTTGTCTCGGGAGCAGTACTTC	CASIRGTGLSREQYF
14	TRBV24-1	TRBJ2-1	NA	NA	TGTGCCACCAGTGATCCCGACTGGCACAATGAGCAGTTCTTC	CATSDPDWHNEQFF
15	TRBV7-6	TRBJ1-5	NA	NA	TGTGCCAGCAGCCCGACGGGGAGTAGCAATCAGCCCCAGCATTTT	CASSPTGSSNQPQHF
15	TRBV13	TRBJ2-7	NA	NA	TGTGCCAGCAGCCCCGCACTTGGGGGCCCCTACGAGCAGTACTTC	CASSPALGGPYEQYF
15	TRBV10-2	TRBJ2-7	NA	few	TGCGCCAGCACCTTCGGGGGAGAAGGAACCTACGAGCAGTACTTC	CASTFGGEGTYEQYF
15	TRBV7-8	TRBJ2-7	TRBD1	NA	TGTGCCAGCAGCGCTAGGGACAGCCCCCTCTACGAGCAGTACTTC	CASSARDSPLYEQYF
16	TRBV4-2	TRBJ1-3	TRBD1	once	TGTGCCAGCAGCCAGGGAACAGGGGGCTTTGGAAACACCATATATTTT	CASSQGTGGFGNTIYF
14	TRBV6-5	TRBJ1-6	NA	NA	TGTGCCAGTACAATGGCAGGCCCTAATTCACCCCTCCACTTT	CASTMAGPNSPLHF
15	TRBV5-8	TRBJ1-1	TRBD1	NA	TGTGCCAGCAGCATGAGGACAGGGGGAAACACTGAAGCTTTCTTT	CASSMRTGGNTEAFF
14	TRBV5-4	TRBJ1-1	TRBD1	NA	TGTGCCAGCAGCTCCCGGGACAGGGCTAATGAAGCTTTCTTT	CASSSRDRANEAFF
12	TRBV12-3/TRBV12-4	TRBJ1-2	NA	NA	TGTGCCAGCAGCAGTTCTAACTATGGCTACACCTTC	CASSSSNYGYTF
16	TRBV15	TRBJ2-1	TRBD2	NA	TGTGCCACCAGCAGAGATGGGACTAGCGGGAACGTGGAGCAGTTCTTC	CATSRDGTSGNVEQFF
16	TRBV2	TRBJ1-2	TRBD1	once	TGTGCCAGCAGTGAAGCGCCGGGACAGGGGAGCTATGGCTACACCTTC	CASSEAPGQGSYGYTF
16	TRBV27	TRBJ2-7	TRBD2	NA	TGTGCCACCCGGGCACTAGCGGGAGAGTTCTCCTACGAGCAGTACTTC	CATRALAGEFSYEQYF